This T cell receptor (beta chain) originates from a study of OX40 agonist ivuxolimab in advanced cancers. The wider study: Patients received ivuxolimab, an intravenous treatment, every 2 weeks at 0.01 to 10 mg/kg.

About this clone itself: Its antigen is unidentified.

Study findings and constraints: Patients with a partial response at 0.1-3.0 mg/kg had among the lowest clonal expansion. CD8+ T cells were the subset that, on average, had more expanded clones than CD4+.

Libraries were prepared by immunoSEQ multiplex PCR; TCRdb keeps only in-frame clonotypes and omits some of them. There are about 62,000 clones in the sample; roughly 90% occur only once, and about 5.5% lies in the top ten. The sequence derives from an adult with an advanced solid tumor such as melanoma, head and neck, liver or kidney cancer. This specimen was CD4+ or CD8+ T cells sorted from blood, taken in a trial of the OX40 agonist ivuxolimab.

The CDR3 bases are TGCGCCAGCAGCCCAGGGACACTTAGCGAGACCCAGTACTTC. It specifies CASSPGTLSETQYF. J is TRBJ2-5 and V is TRBV5-1, with D tentatively TRBD1 (6 bases). V lost 4 bases and J 5 bases, leaving 15 bases between the germline ends. The germline V gene has CDR1 SGHRS and CDR2 YFSETQ. CDR3 length: 14 residues.